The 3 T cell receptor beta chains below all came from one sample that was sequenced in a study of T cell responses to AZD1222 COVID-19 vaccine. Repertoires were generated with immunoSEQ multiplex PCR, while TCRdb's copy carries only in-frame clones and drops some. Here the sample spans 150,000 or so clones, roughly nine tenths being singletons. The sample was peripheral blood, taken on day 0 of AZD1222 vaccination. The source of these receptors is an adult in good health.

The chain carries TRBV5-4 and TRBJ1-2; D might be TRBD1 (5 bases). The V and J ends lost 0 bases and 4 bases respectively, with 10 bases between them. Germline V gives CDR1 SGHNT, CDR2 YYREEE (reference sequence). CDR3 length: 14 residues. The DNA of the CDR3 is TGTGCCAGCAGCTTGGATCAGGGAGGCTATGGCTACACCTTC. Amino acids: CASSLDQGGYGYTF.

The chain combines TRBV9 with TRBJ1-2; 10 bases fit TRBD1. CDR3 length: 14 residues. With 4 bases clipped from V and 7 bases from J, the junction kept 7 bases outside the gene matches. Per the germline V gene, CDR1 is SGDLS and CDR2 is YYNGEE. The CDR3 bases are TGTGCCAGCAGCAATCAGGACAGGGGGGGTGGCTACACCTTC. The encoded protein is CASSNQDRGGGYTF.

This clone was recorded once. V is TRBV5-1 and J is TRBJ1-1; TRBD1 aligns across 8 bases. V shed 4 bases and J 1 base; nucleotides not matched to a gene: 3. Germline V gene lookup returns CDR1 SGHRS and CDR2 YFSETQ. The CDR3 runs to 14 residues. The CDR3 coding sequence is TGCGCCAGCAGCCCCGGACAGGGGAACACTGAAGCTTTCTTT. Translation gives CASSPGQGNTEAFF.